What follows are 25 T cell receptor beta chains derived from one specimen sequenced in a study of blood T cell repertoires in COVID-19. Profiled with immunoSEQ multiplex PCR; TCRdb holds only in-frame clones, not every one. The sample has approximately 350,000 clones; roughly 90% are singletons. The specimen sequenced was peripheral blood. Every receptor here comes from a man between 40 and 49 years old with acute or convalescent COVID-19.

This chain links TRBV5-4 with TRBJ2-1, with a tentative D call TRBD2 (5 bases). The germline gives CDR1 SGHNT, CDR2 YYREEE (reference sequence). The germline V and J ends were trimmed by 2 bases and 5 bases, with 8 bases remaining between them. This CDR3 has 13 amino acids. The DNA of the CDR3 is TGTGCCAGCAGCTTCTCCGGGAACAATGAGCAGTTCTTC. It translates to CASSFSGNNEQFF.

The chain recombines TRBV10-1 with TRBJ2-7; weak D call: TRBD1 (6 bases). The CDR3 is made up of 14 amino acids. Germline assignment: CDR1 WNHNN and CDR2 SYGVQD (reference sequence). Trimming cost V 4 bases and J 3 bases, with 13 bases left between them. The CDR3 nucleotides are TGCGCCAGCAGTGGTTCGACAGGACGCTACGAGCAGTACTTC. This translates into CASSGSTGRYEQYF.

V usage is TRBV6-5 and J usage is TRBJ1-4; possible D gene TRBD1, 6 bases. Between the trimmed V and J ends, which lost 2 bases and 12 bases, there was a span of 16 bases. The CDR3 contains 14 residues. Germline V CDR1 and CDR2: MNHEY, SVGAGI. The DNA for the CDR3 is TGTGCCAGCAGTTACGTGTCAGGGGTGAATGAACTGTTTTTT. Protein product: CASSYVSGVNELFF.

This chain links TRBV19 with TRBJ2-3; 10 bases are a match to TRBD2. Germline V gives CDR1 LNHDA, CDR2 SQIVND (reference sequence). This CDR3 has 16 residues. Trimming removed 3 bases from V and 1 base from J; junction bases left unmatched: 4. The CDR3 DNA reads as TGTGCCAGTAGTATTGCCCTAGCGGGAGGCACAGATACGCAGTATTTT. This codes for CASSIALAGGTDTQYF.

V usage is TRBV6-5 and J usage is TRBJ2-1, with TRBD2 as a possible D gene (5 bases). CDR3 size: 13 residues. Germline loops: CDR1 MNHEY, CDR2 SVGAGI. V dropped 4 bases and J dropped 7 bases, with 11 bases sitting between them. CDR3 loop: CASSLYGNNEQFF. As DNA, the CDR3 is TGTGCCAGCAGTTTATACGGGAATAATGAGCAGTTCTTC.

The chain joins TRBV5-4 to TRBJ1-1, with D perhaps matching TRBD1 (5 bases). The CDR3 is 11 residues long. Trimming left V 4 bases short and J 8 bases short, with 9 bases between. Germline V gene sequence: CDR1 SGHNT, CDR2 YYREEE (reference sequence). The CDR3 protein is CASSISGEAFF. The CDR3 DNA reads TGTGCCAGCAGCATTTCAGGGGAAGCTTTCTTT.

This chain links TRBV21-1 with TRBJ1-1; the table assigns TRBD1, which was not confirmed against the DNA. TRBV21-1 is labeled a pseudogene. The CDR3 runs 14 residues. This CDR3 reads CASSKADRPTEAFF. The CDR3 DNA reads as TGTGCCAGCAGCAAAGCGGACAGACCCACTGAAGCTTTCTTT.

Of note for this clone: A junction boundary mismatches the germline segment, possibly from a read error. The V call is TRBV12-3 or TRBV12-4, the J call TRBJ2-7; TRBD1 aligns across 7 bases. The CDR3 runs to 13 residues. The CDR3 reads CASRSDRVYGQYF. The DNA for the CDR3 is TGTGCCAGCAGATCCGACAGGGTCTACGGGCAGTACTTC.

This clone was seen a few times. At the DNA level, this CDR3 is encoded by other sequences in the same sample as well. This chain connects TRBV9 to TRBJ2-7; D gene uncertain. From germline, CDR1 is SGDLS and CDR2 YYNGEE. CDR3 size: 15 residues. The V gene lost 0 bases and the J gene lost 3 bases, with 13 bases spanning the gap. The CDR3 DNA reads TGTGCCAGCAGCGTAGGGCCTGATTCAGACTACGAGCAGTACTTC. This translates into CASSVGPDSDYEQYF.

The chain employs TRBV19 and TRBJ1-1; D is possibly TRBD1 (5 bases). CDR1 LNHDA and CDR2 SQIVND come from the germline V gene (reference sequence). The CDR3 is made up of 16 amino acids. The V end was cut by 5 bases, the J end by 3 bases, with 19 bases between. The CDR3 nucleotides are TGTGCCAGTAGTCCCTCCCCGACAGCCTACCACACTGAAGCTTTCTTT. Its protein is CASSPSPTAYHTEAFF.

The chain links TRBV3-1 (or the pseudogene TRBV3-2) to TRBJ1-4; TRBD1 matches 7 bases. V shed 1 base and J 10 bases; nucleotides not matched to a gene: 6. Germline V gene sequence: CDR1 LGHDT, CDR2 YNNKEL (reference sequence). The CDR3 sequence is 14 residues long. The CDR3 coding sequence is TGTGCCAGCAGCCAAGCAACAGGGGATGGAAAACTGTTTTTT. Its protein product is CASSQATGDGKLFF.

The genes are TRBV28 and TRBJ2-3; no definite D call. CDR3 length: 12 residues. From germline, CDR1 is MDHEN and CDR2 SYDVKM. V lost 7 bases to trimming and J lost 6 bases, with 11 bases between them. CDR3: CASTPFGDTQYF. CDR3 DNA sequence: TGTGCCAGCACCCCCTTCGGTGATACGCAGTATTTT.

The CDR3 nucleotides are TGTGCCAGCAGCCAGCCCATCGGGGGGAAGGGGGAGACCCAGTACTTC. The encoded protein is CASSQPIGGKGETQYF. The V and J genes are TRBV7-8 and TRBJ2-5, with 7 bases aligning to TRBD2. Germline V gene lookup returns CDR1 SGHVS and CDR2 FQNEAQ. Germline trimming cut 5 bases from V and 5 bases from J; bases unmatched to any gene: 14. This CDR3 is built from 16 residues.

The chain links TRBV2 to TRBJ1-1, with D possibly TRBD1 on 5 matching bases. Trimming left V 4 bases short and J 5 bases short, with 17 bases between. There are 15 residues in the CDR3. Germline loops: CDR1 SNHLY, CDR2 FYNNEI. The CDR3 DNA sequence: TGTGCCAGCAGTGCTCGGTTGGACATTGGGACTGAAGCTTTCTTT. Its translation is CASSARLDIGTEAFF.

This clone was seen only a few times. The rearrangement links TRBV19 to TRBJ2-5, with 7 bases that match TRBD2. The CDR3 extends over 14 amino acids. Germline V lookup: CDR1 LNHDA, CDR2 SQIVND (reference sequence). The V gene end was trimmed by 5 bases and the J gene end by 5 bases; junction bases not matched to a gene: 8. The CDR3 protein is CASSGTISSETQYF. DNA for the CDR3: TGTGCCAGTAGTGGGACTATATCTTCGGAGACCCAGTACTTC.

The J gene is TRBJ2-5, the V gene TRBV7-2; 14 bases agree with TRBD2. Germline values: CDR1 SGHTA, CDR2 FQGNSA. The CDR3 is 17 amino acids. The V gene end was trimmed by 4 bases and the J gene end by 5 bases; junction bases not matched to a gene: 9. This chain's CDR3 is CASSSRLAGGPGETQYF. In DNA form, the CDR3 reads TGTGCCAGCAGCTCCCGACTAGCGGGGGGGCCGGGGGAGACCCAGTACTTC. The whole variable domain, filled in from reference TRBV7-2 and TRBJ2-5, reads GAGVSQSPSNKVTEKGKDVELRCDPISGHTALYWYRQSLGQGLEFLIYFQGNSAPDKSGLPSDRFSAERTGGSVSTLTIQRTQQEDSAVYLCASSSRLAGGPGETQYFGPGTRLLVL.

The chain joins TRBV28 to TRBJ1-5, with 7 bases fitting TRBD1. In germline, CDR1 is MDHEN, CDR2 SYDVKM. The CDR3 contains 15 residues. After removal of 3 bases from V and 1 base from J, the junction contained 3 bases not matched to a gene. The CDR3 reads CASSFGGQSNQPQHF. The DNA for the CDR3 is TGTGCCAGCAGTTTTGGGGGACAGAGCAATCAGCCCCAGCATTTT.

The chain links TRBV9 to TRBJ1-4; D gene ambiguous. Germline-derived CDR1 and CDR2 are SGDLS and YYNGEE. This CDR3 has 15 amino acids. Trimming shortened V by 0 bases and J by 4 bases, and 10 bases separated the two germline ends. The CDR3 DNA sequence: TGTGCCAGCAGCGTAGCTCAGAACGATAATGAAAAACTGTTTTTT. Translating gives CASSVAQNDNEKLFF. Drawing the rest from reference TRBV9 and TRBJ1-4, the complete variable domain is DSGVTQTPKHLITATGQRVTLRCSPRSGDLSVYWYQQSLDQGLQFLIQYYNGEERAKGNILERFSAQQFPDLHSELNLSSLELGDSALYFCASSVAQNDNEKLFFGSGTQLSVL.

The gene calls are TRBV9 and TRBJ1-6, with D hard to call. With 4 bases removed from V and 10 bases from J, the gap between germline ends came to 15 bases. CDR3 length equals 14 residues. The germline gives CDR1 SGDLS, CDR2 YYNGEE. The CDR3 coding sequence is TGTGCCAGCAGCCAACACCTCGCAGCGTCACCCCTCCACTTT. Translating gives CASSQHLAASPLHF.

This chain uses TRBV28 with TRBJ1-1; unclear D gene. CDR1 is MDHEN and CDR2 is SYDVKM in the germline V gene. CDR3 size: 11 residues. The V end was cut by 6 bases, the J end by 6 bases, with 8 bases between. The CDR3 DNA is TGTGCCAGCAGCAACACAGCTGAAGCTTTCTTT. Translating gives CASSNTAEAFF.

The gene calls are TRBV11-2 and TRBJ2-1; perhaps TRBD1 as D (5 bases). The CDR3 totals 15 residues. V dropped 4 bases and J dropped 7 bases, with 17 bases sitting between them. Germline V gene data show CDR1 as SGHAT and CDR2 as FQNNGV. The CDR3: CASSWGAQTLNEQFF. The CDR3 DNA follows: TGTGCCAGCAGCTGGGGCGCTCAGACGTTAAATGAGCAGTTCTTC.

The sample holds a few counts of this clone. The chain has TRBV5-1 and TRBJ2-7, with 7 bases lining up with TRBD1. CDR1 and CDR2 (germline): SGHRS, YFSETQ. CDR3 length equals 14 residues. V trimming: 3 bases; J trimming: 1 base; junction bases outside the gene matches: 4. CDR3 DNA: TGCGCCAGCAGCTACGGGACAGATTCCTACGAGCAGTACTTC. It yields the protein CASSYGTDSYEQYF.

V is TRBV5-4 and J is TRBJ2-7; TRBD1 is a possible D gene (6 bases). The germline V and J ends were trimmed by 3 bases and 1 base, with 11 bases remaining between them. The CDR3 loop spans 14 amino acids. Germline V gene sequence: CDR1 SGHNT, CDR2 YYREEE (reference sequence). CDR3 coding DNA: TGTGCCAGCAGCTCACCGGGACATTCCTACGAGCAGTACTTC. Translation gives CASSSPGHSYEQYF.

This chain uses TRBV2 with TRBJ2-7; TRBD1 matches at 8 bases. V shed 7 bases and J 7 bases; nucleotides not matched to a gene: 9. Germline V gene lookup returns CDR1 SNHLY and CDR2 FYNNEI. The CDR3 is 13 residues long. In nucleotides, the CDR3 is TGTGCCAGCAACAGGGACAGGCACTGGGAGCAGTACTTC. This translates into CASNRDRHWEQYF.

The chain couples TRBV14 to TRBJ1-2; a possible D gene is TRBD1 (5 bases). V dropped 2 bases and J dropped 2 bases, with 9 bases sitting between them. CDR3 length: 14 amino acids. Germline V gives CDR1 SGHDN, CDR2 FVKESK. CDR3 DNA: TGTGCCAGCAGCCAAATCCCAGGGAACTATGGCTACACCTTC. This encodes CASSQIPGNYGYTF.